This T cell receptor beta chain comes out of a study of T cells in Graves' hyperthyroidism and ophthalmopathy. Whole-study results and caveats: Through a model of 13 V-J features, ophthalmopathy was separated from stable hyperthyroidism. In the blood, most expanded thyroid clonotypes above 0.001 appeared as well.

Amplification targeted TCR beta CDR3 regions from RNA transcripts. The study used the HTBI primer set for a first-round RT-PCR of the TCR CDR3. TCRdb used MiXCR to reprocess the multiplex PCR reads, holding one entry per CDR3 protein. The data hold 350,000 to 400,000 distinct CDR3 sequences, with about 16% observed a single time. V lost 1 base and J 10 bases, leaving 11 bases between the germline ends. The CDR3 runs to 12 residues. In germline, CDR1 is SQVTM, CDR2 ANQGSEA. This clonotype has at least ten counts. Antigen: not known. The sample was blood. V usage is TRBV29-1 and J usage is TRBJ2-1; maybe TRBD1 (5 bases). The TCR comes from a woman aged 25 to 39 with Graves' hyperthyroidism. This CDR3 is CSVEVGAREQFF. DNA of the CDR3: TGCAGCGTTGAAGTTGGGGCACGAGAGCAGTTCTTC.